This T cell receptor (beta chain) was captured by sequencing in a study of T cell repertoires in cytomegalovirus infection. Study at large: Recently identified HLA-C-restricted CMV epitopes were among the peptides used. General study findings and limits: Based on cumulative public TCR beta family frequency, carriers of CMV plus the relevant HLA were identified.

Per germline, CDR1 WSHSY and CDR2 SAAADI. This CDR3 contains 15 residues. After removal of 4 bases from V and 5 bases from J, the junction contained 7 bases not matched to a gene. This clonotype has just a few counts. What it binds is not known. Via MiXCR, TCRdb re-called the reads, giving one row per CDR3 protein. The sample contains 650,000 to 900,000 distinct CDR3 sequences, approximately 32% of which appear only once. The origin of this receptor is a human donor in good health (CMV status not recorded). Some clones in this sample may be carry-over from other donors' samples. The rearrangement uses TRBV10-2 and TRBJ2-1, with 8 positions matching TRBD2. The material sequenced was cultured CD8+ T cells from PBMCs, taken from culture after CMV antigen stimulation. For the CDR3, the DNA is TGCGCCAGCAGTGGAGCGGGGGCAGGGGACAATGAGCAGTTCTTC. This encodes CASSGAGAGDNEQFF.